These 31 T cell receptor beta chains were sequenced from one sample in a study of tumor-infiltrating lymphocytes in primary liver carcinoma. Germline DNA was also extracted, and blood RNA derived from unsorted whole blood. Constant-region priming of around 490 ng total RNA yielded TCR beta cDNA. Three rounds of nested multiplex PCR with slightly modified ARM-PCR produced TCR beta libraries. PCR rounds one and two used TRBV1-TRBV30 forward primers with a C-beta reverse primer for around 10 cycles each. In TCRdb, the multiplex PCR reads were re-called with MiXCR into one record per CDR3 protein. Here the sample spans fewer than 350,000 distinct CDR3 sequences, around 60% being singletons. The sequenced material came from peripheral blood. The receptors come from a middle-aged man with primary liver carcinoma and hepatitis B virus infection.

About this clonotype: A read error may be the cause here, since a much bigger clone is one base away. The rearrangement links TRBV6-6 to TRBJ2-1, with TRBD2 matching over 7 bases. Germline CDR1 reads MNHNY; CDR2 reads SVGAGI (reference sequence). CDR3 length equals 16 residues. DNA for the CDR3: TGTACCAGCAGTTACTCGATGGGAGGGCGCTACAATGAGCAGTTCTTC. Protein: CTSSYSMGGRYNEQFF.

Concerning this clonotype itself: Being one base from a much bigger clone, this may be a read error. This chain joins TRBV30 and TRBJ2-2, with D possibly matching TRBD1 (6 bases). CDR1 is GTSNPN, CDR2 SVGIG, per germline (reference sequence). The CDR3 covers 13 residues. This chain's CDR3 is CVGSTGNTGELFF. CDR3 DNA: TGTGTCGGATCGACAGGGAACACCGGGGAGCTGTTTTTT.

This chain connects TRBV11-2 to TRBJ2-5; D might be TRBD1 or TRBD2, each matching 5 bases. The CDR3 consists of 15 residues. Germline lookup yields CDR1 SGHAT and CDR2 FQNNGV. Trimming took off 3 bases at V and 2 bases at J, with 13 bases between the two ends. The DNA for the CDR3 is TGTGCCAGCAGCTTCCTCGGGACCATACAAGAGACCCAGTACTTC. Its translation is CASSFLGTIQETQYF.

In its sample, this clonotype was seen many times. This sequence joins TRBV6-1 and TRBJ1-5; D possibly corresponds to TRBD1 (5 bases). Trimming cost V 7 bases and J 5 bases, with 21 bases left between them. This CDR3 comprises 16 residues. The germline V gene has CDR1 MNHNS and CDR2 SASEGT. CDR3 in amino acids: CASNIRAPRGDQPQHF. The CDR3 nucleotides read TGTGCCAGCAATATAAGGGCCCCAAGGGGTGATCAGCCCCAGCATTTT.

This clonotype was picked up many times. V is TRBV14 and J is TRBJ2-1; D is possibly TRBD2 (5 bases). V was pared by 0 bases and J by 6 bases, with 15 bases between. Looked up from germline, CDR1 is SGHDN and CDR2 is FVKESK. The CDR3 length is 16 residues. CDR3 coding DNA: TGTGCCAGCAGCCAAGATAGGACTCTGCCTGGCAATGAGCAGTTCTTC. This translates into CASSQDRTLPGNEQFF. Combining the CDR3 with reference TRBV14 and TRBJ2-1 gives the whole variable domain EAGVTQFPSHSVIEKGQTVTLRCDPISGHDNLYWYRRVMGKEIKFLLHFVKESKQDESGMPNNRFLAERTGGTYSTLKVQPAELEDSGVYFCASSQDRTLPGNEQFFGPGTRLTVL.

This clonotype was found a few times. Just one base apart from a much larger clone, this may be a read error. This chain joins TRBV14 and TRBJ2-1; TRBD2 matches 8 bases. CDR3 length: 16 amino acids. V trimming: 4 bases; J trimming: 3 bases; junction bases outside the gene matches: 8. The germline V gene encodes CDR1 SGHDN and CDR2 FVKESK. In DNA, the CDR3 is TGTGCCAGCAGCCGTTCACAAGCGGGAGTCTACAATGAGCAGTTCTTC. It translates to CASSRSQAGVYNEQFF.

To note about this clonotype: A much larger clone sits a single nucleotide away, making a read error possible. This chain connects TRBV5-4 to TRBJ1-1; no definite D call. The CDR3 covers 14 residues. Trimming cost V 2 bases and J 0 bases, with 8 bases left between them. CDR1 and CDR2 from the germline V gene are SGHNT and YYREEE (reference sequence). The CDR3 coding sequence is TGTGCCAGCAGCTTCGTGGGAATGAACACTGAAGCTTTCTTT. Its protein is CASSFVGMNTEAFF. Together with reference TRBV5-4 and TRBJ1-1, the CDR3 gives the full variable domain: ETGVTQSPTHLIKTRGQQVTLRCSSQSGHNTVSWYQQALGQGPQFIFQYYREEENGRGNFPPRFSGLQFPNYSSELNVNALELDDSALYLCASSFVGMNTEAFFGQGTRLTVV.

As to this clonotype: The junction and the germline gene differ at one end; a read error may be behind it. The rearrangement links TRBV29-1 to TRBJ1-2, with D possibly matching TRBD1 (5 bases). The length of the CDR3 is 14 residues. CDR1 and CDR2 (germline): SQVTM, ANQGSEA. The CDR3 sequence: CNVARGTGARGYTF. CDR3 in DNA: TGCAACGTTGCCCGGGGGACGGGCGCTCGCGGCTACACCTTC.

This chain joins TRBV28 and TRBJ1-2; 7 positions agree with TRBD1. This CDR3 spans 18 amino acids. After removal of 1 base from V and 0 bases from J, the junction contained 11 bases not matched to a gene. Germline V gene data show CDR1 as MDHEN and CDR2 as SYDVKM. CDR3 sequence reads: CASSLYLTGQAANYGYTF. The CDR3 DNA follows: TGTGCCAGCAGTTTATACTTGACCGGACAGGCAGCTAACTATGGCTACACCTTC.

Details on this clonotype: The junction does not match germline at one end; this may be a read error. The V gene is TRBV29-1, the J gene TRBJ2-1, with D hard to call. CDR3 size: 12 residues. Looked up from germline, CDR1 is SQVTM and CDR2 is ANQGSEA. The CDR3, as DNA: TGCAGCGTTGAAAAGTCTTACAATGAGCAGCTCTTC. Its translation is CSVEKSYNEQLF.

As regards this clonotype: The CDR3 does not end in the conserved phenylalanine or tryptophan, so this is likely a read error. The DNA is left out, because the CDR3 cannot be placed on it with certainty; the CDR3 is given as TCRdb lists it. The chain links TRBV6-2 or TRBV6-3 to TRBJ2-6. The CDR3 has 15 amino acids, counting both end residues. From germline, CDR1 is MNHEY and CDR2 SVGEGT. CDR3 region: CASSLQGPGANVLAL.

With respect to this clonotype: A much larger clone differs by one base, so this may be a read error. No conserved phenylalanine or tryptophan ends this CDR3, so it is likely a read error. The chain employs TRBV6-2 or TRBV6-3 and TRBJ2-7; D call uncertain. CDR3 length: 15 residues. The germline gives CDR1 MNHEY, CDR2 SVGEGT. Trimming took 3 bases from V and 2 from J, leaving 14 bases between them. CDR3 DNA sequence: TGTGCCAGCAGTTATTCCCCGGAGTGGACCTACGAGCAGTACCTC. Translating gives CASSYSPEWTYEQYL.

In this sample, this clonotype turned up a few times. The rearrangement uses TRBV25-1 and TRBJ1-5; D may be TRBD1 (6 bases). Deletions cut 1 base from V and 1 base from J, with 11 bases between. Germline values: CDR1 MGHDK, CDR2 SYGVNS. The CDR3 extends over 16 amino acids. The DNA for the CDR3 is TGTGCCAGCAGTGAATCCGAGGGGGAGAGCAATCAGCCCCAGCATTTT. It translates to CASSESEGESNQPQHF.

This clonotype was observed at least ten times. The V call is TRBV11-2, the J call TRBJ2-1, with D possibly being TRBD1 (6 bases). Germline-derived CDR1 and CDR2 are SGHAT and FQNNGV. This CDR3 is 13 amino acids long. V dropped 6 bases and J dropped 8 bases, with 14 bases sitting between them. The CDR3 coding sequence is TGTGCCAGCAGATTACAGGGTATGGATGAGCAGTTCTTC. Its protein product is CASRLQGMDEQFF. Complete variable domain (other parts from reference TRBV11-2 and TRBJ2-1): EAGVAQSPRYKIIEKRQSVAFWCNPISGHATLYWYQQILGQGPKLLIQFQNNGVVDDSQLPKDRFSAERLKGVDSTLKIQPAKLEDSAVYLCASRLQGMDEQFFGPGTRLTVL.

With respect to this clonotype: This could be a read error, since a much larger clone is one nucleotide away. The rearrangement uses TRBV11-2 and TRBJ2-7; D may be TRBD1 (5 bases). The CDR3 is made up of 16 amino acids. Germline V gene sequence: CDR1 SGHAT, CDR2 FQNNGV. The CDR3 DNA is TGTGCCAGCAGCTTAGGAACGGCAGGGCTATGCTACGAGCGGTACTTC. It yields the protein CASSLGTAGLCYERYF.

The sample holds one count of this clonotype. One end of the junction varies from germline; a read error may be responsible. V and J are TRBV6-5 and TRBJ2-3; a weak D match, TRBD2 (6 bases). From germline, CDR1 is MNHEY and CDR2 SVGAGI. The CDR3 extends over 14 amino acids. Here the CDR3 DNA reads TGTGCCATCAGTTGCGAAGCGGGTGCATATACGCAGTATTTT. Protein: CAISCEAGAYTQYF.

This clonotype was recorded many times. J is TRBJ2-6 and V is TRBV4-1, with 9 nucleotides matching TRBD1. V lost 7 bases to trimming and J lost 0 bases; unmatched junction nucleotides: 16. The CDR3 is made up of 20 amino acids. Per the germline V gene, CDR1 is MGHRA and CDR2 is YSYEKL. DNA for the CDR3: TGCGCCAGCACCCCTGACCTGGGGACAGGGACGATCTCTGGGGCCAACGTCCTGACTTTC. This encodes CASTPDLGTGTISGANVLTF.

This clonotype was detected only a few times. The CDR3 coding sequence is TGTGCCAGCAGCATGGGGCCGGGACAGGGGTTTTATGGCTACACCTTC. Amino acid sequence: CASSMGPGQGFYGYTF. The rearrangement uses TRBV5-4 and TRBJ1-2; TRBD1 matches at 10 bases. The ends lost 4 bases at V and 5 bases at J; junction bases unmatched: 11. Germline V gives CDR1 SGHNT, CDR2 YYREEE (reference sequence). CDR3 length: 16 residues.

On this clonotype: The junction differs from germline at one of its ends, possibly a read error. The chain carries TRBV18 and TRBJ2-1; 7 nucleotides line up with TRBD2. Germline V lookup: CDR1 KGHSH, CDR2 LQKENI. This CDR3 contains 14 residues. As DNA, the CDR3 is TGTGTCAGCTCACAAAGCGGGGCTGAACAGGAGCAGTTCTTC. Amino acids: CVSSQSGAEQEQFF.

In its sample, this clonotype was seen once. The chain has TRBV4-3 and TRBJ2-1; D might be TRBD1 (5 bases). V lost 1 base and J lost 9, with 19 bases in between. The CDR3 has 16 residues. Germline assignment: CDR1 LGHNA and CDR2 YSLEER. This CDR3 reads CASSQAPLTIGVEQFF. The CDR3 DNA sequence: TGCGCCAGCAGCCAAGCCCCATTGACGATAGGGGTTGAGCAGTTCTTC.

Turning to this clonotype: Just one base apart from a much larger clone, this may be a read error. The chain recombines TRBV5-5 with TRBJ2-1, with 10 bases identical to TRBD1. Trimming removed 2 bases from V and 16 bases from J; junction bases left unmatched: 6. Germline loops: CDR1 SGHKS, CDR2 YYEKEE (reference sequence). The CDR3 is made up of 12 amino acids. The CDR3 loop is CASSFRDRGAFF. For the CDR3, the DNA is TGTGCCAGCAGCTTCCGGGACAGGGGTGCATTCTTC.

This clonotype came up once. A much larger clone differs from this one at a single base, so this may be a read error. The CDR3 loop is CASSEFVAGGLSDEQFF. Here the CDR3 DNA reads TGCGCCAGCAGTGAGTTTGTAGCCGGCGGTTTGTCGGATGAGCAGTTCTTC. This sequence joins TRBV10-2 and TRBJ2-1; D remains ambiguous. The V and J ends lost 1 base and 8 bases respectively, with 21 bases between them. This CDR3 is built from 17 residues. Looked up from germline, CDR1 is WSHSY and CDR2 is SAAADI.

A note on this clonotype: An end of the junction does not agree with germline; a read error may underlie this. The rearrangement joins TRBV28 to TRBJ2-3; the D gene is possibly TRBD1 (5 bases). The CDR3 has 12 amino acids. The germline gives CDR1 MDHEN, CDR2 SYDVKM. This CDR3 is CTSRVSADTQYF. The CDR3 coding sequence is TGTACCAGCAGGGTCAGCGCAGATACGCAGTATTTT.

This clonotype showed up just a few times. The chain couples TRBV7-9 to TRBJ2-6; D unresolved. This CDR3 has 17 residues. Germline V gives CDR1 SEHNR, CDR2 FQNEAQ (reference sequence). V shed 1 base and J shed 1 base, with 11 bases lying between them. DNA of the CDR3: TGTGCCAGCAGCTTAGAATCCTTCATGTCTGGGGCCAACGTCCTGACTTTC. Translated: CASSLESFMSGANVLTF.

The chain couples TRBV5-6 to TRBJ2-3; tentatively, D is TRBD1 (6 bases). This CDR3 comprises 15 residues. The V gene's germline CDR1 is SGHDT and CDR2 YYEEEE. V lost 3 bases to trimming and J lost 3 bases, with 14 bases between them. For the CDR3, the DNA is TGTGCCAGCAGCTCCGGTGAAACAGGGACAGATACGCAGTATTTT. Its protein product is CASSSGETGTDTQYF.

CDR3 sequence (DNA): TGTGCCAGCAGTGAGGAGGGACTGCTAAATTCACCCCTCCACTTT. This translates into CASSEEGLLNSPLHF. The chain carries TRBV2 and TRBJ1-6; D may be TRBD1 (5 bases). This CDR3 contains 15 residues. V was clipped by 3 bases and J by 7 bases, with 13 bases between them. CDR1 SNHLY and CDR2 FYNNEI come from the germline V gene.

CDR3: CASSAANTGIDTQYF. CDR3 in DNA: TGTGCCAGCAGCGCAGCAAACACAGGGATAGATACGCAGTATTTT. The chain employs TRBV9 and TRBJ2-3; possible D gene TRBD1, 6 bases. Between the trimmed V and J ends, which lost 3 bases and 5 bases, there was a span of 16 bases. The CDR3 is made up of 15 amino acids. Germline V CDR1 and CDR2: SGDLS, YYNGEE.

This clonotype was seen repeatedly, ten times or more. The chain links TRBV6-6 to TRBJ2-3; D remains unclear. The germline V gene encodes CDR1 MNHNY and CDR2 SVGAGI (reference sequence). The V gene lost 4 bases and the J gene lost 0 bases, with 5 bases spanning the gap. The CDR3 runs 13 residues. The CDR3 DNA reads as TGTGCCAGCAGTTCTACTAGCACAGATACGCAGTATTTT. Translating it yields CASSSTSTDTQYF.

On this clonotype: At one end the junction does not follow the germline gene, possibly because of a read error. The chain is built from TRBV5-4 and TRBJ1-6; 9 positions agree with TRBD1. CDR1 and CDR2 from the germline V gene are SGHNT and YYREEE (reference sequence). The CDR3 totals 16 residues. The CDR3 DNA sequence: TGTGCCAACAGCTTATATGAGGGACAGGGCAATTCACCCCTCCACTTT. Its protein product is CANSLYEGQGNSPLHF.

Comments on this clonotype: At one end, the junction sequence differs from germline, possibly due to a read error. V usage is TRBV11-2 and J usage is TRBJ2-7, with unresolved D. This CDR3 has 14 amino acids. CDR1 is SGHAT, CDR2 FQNNGV, per germline. The CDR3 DNA is TGTGCCAGCAGGTTAGTACGGCTAAACTACGAGCAGTACTTC. Its translation is CASRLVRLNYEQYF.

In nucleotides, the CDR3 is TGCGCCAGCAACCCGGCTAGAGGCTTGTCAACAGATACGCAGTATTTT. This encodes CASNPARGLSTDTQYF. The chain combines TRBV10-1 with TRBJ2-3; the D is unclear. The CDR3 covers 16 residues. With 7 bases removed from V and 3 bases from J, the gap between germline ends came to 20 bases. Looked up from germline, CDR1 is WNHNN and CDR2 is SYGVQD (reference sequence).